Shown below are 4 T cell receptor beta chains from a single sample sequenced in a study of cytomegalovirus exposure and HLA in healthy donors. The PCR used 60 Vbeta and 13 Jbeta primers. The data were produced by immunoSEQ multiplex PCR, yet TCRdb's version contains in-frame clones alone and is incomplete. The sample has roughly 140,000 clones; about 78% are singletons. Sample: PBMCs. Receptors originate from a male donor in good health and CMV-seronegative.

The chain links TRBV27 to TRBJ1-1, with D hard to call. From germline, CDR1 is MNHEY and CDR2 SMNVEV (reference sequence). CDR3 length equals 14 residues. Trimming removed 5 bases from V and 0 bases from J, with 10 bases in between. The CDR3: CASSTQSMNTEAFF. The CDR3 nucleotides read TGTGCCAGCAGTACACAGAGCATGAACACTGAAGCTTTCTTT.

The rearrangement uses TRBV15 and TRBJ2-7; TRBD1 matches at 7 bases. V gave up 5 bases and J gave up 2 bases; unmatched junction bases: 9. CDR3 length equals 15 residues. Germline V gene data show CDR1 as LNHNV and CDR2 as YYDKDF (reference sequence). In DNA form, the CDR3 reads TGTGCCACCAGCCCTCGGGCAGACAGGGCCTACGAGCAGTACTTC. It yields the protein CATSPRADRAYEQYF.

The CDR3 DNA follows: TGTGCCAGCAGCCAAGGGGGACTAGCGGGGGGGCGCGTTACCGGGGAGCTGTTTTTT. This codes for CASSQGGLAGGRVTGELFF. The genes are TRBV4-2 and TRBJ2-2, with 16 nucleotides matching TRBD2. V gave up 1 base and J gave up 5 bases; unmatched junction bases: 7. CDR3 size: 19 residues. CDR1 and CDR2 (germline): LGHNA, YNFKEQ.

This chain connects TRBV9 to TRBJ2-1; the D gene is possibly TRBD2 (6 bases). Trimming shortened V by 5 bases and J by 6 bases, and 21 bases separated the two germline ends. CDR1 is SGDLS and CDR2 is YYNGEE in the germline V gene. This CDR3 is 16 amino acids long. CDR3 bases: TGTGCCAGCAGACCTCGCGGGACGTCATCCGTCAATGAGCAGTTCTTC. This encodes CASRPRGTSSVNEQFF.